The 31 T cell receptor beta chains listed next were all sequenced from one sample in a study of blood T cell repertoires in COVID-19. Clones were sequenced by immunoSEQ multiplex PCR, and TCRdb holds only the in-frame ones, with some missing. Of fewer than 300,000 clones listed, over 70% are singletons. Material for sequencing was peripheral blood. The receptors originated from a human donor in a cohort sampled during active COVID-19.

CDR3 bases: TGTGCCAGCATCGGACAGGGGGTGCGAAATCAGCCCCAGCATTTT. This codes for CASIGQGVRNQPQHF. The rearrangement uses TRBV6-5 and TRBJ1-5; 10 nucleotides align to TRBD1. The CDR3 covers 15 residues. V trimming: 7 bases; J trimming: 4 bases; junction bases outside the gene matches: 7. CDR1 is MNHEY, CDR2 SVGAGI, per germline.

This chain connects TRBV5-4 to TRBJ2-3, with 9 bases lining up with TRBD2. With V trimmed by 1 base and J by 0 bases, 3 bases remained unmatched. This CDR3 is built from 16 residues. CDR1 is SGHNT and CDR2 is YYREEE in the germline V gene (reference sequence). CDR3 DNA: TGTGCCAGCAGCTTGTTAGCGGGGGCTAGCACAGATACGCAGTATTTT. Amino acid sequence: CASSLLAGASTDTQYF.

This chain links TRBV19 with TRBJ2-3; weak D call: TRBD2 (6 bases). This CDR3 region has 15 residues. CDR1 is LNHDA, CDR2 SQIVND, per germline (reference sequence). V was cut by 5 bases and J by 0 bases, with 12 bases left in between. CDR3 DNA: TGTGCCAGTAGTCCCCTCCGGGAGAGCACAGATACGCAGTATTTT. Amino acid sequence: CASSPLRESTDTQYF.

The rearrangement links TRBV9 to TRBJ1-2, with TRBD1 matching over 7 bases. Germline loops: CDR1 SGDLS, CDR2 YYNGEE. The junction had 2 bases not matched to a gene; V was cut back by 0 bases and J by 0 bases. This CDR3 spans 15 amino acids. This chain's CDR3 is CASSVGTGPNYGYTF. CDR3 nucleotides: TGTGCCAGCAGCGTAGGGACAGGACCTAACTATGGCTACACCTTC. Looking up the rest from reference TRBV9 and TRBJ1-2 gives the full variable domain: DSGVTQTPKHLITATGQRVTLRCSPRSGDLSVYWYQQSLDQGLQFLIQYYNGEERAKGNILERFSAQQFPDLHSELNLSSLELGDSALYFCASSVGTGPNYGYTFGSGTRLTVV.

The V and J genes are TRBV2 and TRBJ1-1, with 7 bases fitting TRBD1. The CDR3 is made up of 11 amino acids. The V gene's germline CDR1 is SNHLY and CDR2 FYNNEI. Here the CDR3 reads CAGTENTEAFF. The DNA of the CDR3 is TGTGCTGGGACAGAGAACACTGAAGCTTTCTTT. Looking up the rest from reference TRBV2 and TRBJ1-1 gives the full variable domain: EPEVTQTPSHQVTQMGQEVILRCVPISNHLYFYWYRQILGQKVEFLVSFYNNEISEKSEIFDDQFSVERPDGSNFTLKIRSTKLEDSAMYFCAGTENTEAFFGQGTRLTVV.

V and J are TRBV18 and TRBJ1-4; 10 bases are a match to TRBD1. Losses at the gene ends were 3 bases for V and 10 bases for J; bases not matched to a gene: 8. There are 15 residues in the CDR3. The germline V gene has CDR1 KGHSH and CDR2 LQKENI. The CDR3 here is CASSPPRDRGGKLFF. The CDR3 DNA is TGTGCCAGCTCACCCCCCCGGGACAGGGGAGGAAAACTGTTTTTT.

The J gene is TRBJ1-1, the V gene TRBV2; D call uncertain. V was cut by 7 bases and J by 4 bases, with 16 bases left in between. CDR3 length: 14 residues. The germline V gene has CDR1 SNHLY and CDR2 FYNNEI. This chain's CDR3 is CASIDHQEGTEAFF. For the CDR3, the DNA is TGTGCCAGCATAGATCACCAGGAGGGCACTGAAGCTTTCTTT. The full variable domain, in which reference TRBV2 and TRBJ1-1 provide the parts outside the CDR3, is EPEVTQTPSHQVTQMGQEVILRCVPISNHLYFYWYRQILGQKVEFLVSFYNNEISEKSEIFDDQFSVERPDGSNFTLKIRSTKLEDSAMYFCASIDHQEGTEAFFGQGTRLTVV.

The chain couples TRBV7-3 to TRBJ2-4; D may be TRBD2 (5 bases). The CDR3 loop spans 15 amino acids. The V end was cut by 3 bases, the J end by 8 bases, with 17 bases between. Per germline, CDR1 SGHTA and CDR2 FQGTGA. The CDR3 region is CASSLHRGNWDIQYF. In nucleotides, the CDR3 is TGTGCCAGCAGCTTGCACCGGGGAAACTGGGACATTCAGTACTTC.

The rearrangement joins TRBV6-1 to TRBJ2-7; 8 bases are shared with TRBD2. Unmatched junction bases numbered 9, after V lost 3 bases and J lost 5 bases. Germline V gives CDR1 MNHNS, CDR2 SASEGT. The CDR3 is 15 residues long. The CDR3 reads CASSDPASGGDEQYF. The CDR3 DNA reads TGTGCCAGCAGTGACCCCGCATCGGGGGGGGACGAGCAGTACTTC.

The chain has TRBV19 and TRBJ2-2; no clear D. V was cut by 5 bases and J by 2 bases, with 9 bases left in between. The CDR3 runs to 14 residues. Looked up from germline, CDR1 is LNHDA and CDR2 is SQIVND (reference sequence). The CDR3 loop is CASSVLENTGELFF. The CDR3 DNA reads as TGTGCCAGTAGTGTCTTAGAAAACACCGGGGAGCTGTTTTTT.

V and J are TRBV6-5 and TRBJ1-1, with TRBD1 matching over 10 bases. The CDR3 is made up of 15 amino acids. The V and J ends lost 6 bases and 1 base, in that order; junction bases with no gene match: 5. Per the germline V gene, CDR1 is MNHEY and CDR2 is SVGAGI. In DNA form, the CDR3 reads TGTGCCAGCAGCCTGGACAGGGGGAGGAACACTGAAGCTTTCTTT. Translated: CASSLDRGRNTEAFF.

CDR3 DNA sequence: TGCAGCGTTGAAGTGTGGACAGGGGGCGCATCTACCGGACCCAGTGAGCAGTTCTTC. Translating it yields CSVEVWTGGASTGPSEQFF. J is TRBJ2-1 and V is TRBV29-1, with TRBD1 identical over 11 bases. Germline loops: CDR1 SQVTM, CDR2 ANQGSEA. CDR3 length equals 19 residues. J lost 9 bases, V lost 1 base, and 20 bases had no gene match.

The V call is TRBV5-6, the J call TRBJ2-1, with a weak D call TRBD2 (5 bases). CDR1 and CDR2 (germline): SGHDT, YYEEEE. The CDR3 consists of 14 residues. Trimming removed 2 bases at V and 7 bases at J, with 13 bases between. The CDR3 DNA reads as TGTGCCAGCAGCTTATCCTTCTCGGGAAATGAGCAGTTCTTC. Its protein is CASSLSFSGNEQFF.

The chain employs TRBV7-9 and TRBJ2-2; possibly TRBD2 for D (6 bases). CDR1 is SEHNR, CDR2 FQNEAQ, per germline (reference sequence). The germline V and J ends were trimmed by 3 bases and 0 bases, with 8 bases remaining between them. The CDR3 runs to 15 residues. CDR3 in amino acids: CASSLTGANTGELFF. DNA of the CDR3: TGTGCCAGCAGCTTGACGGGAGCGAACACCGGGGAGCTGTTTTTT.

The chain uses TRBV2 and TRBJ2-1; TRBD2 agrees at 8 bases. Germline assignment: CDR1 SNHLY and CDR2 FYNNEI. The CDR3 has 15 residues. Unmatched junction bases numbered 11, after V lost 7 bases and J lost 6 bases. The CDR3 reads CASTPLPGGFNEQFF. For the CDR3, the DNA is TGTGCCAGCACACCTCTACCGGGAGGGTTCAATGAGCAGTTCTTC.

The V gene is TRBV7-6, the J gene TRBJ2-7; TRBD2 matches at 7 bases. CDR3 size: 14 residues. With V trimmed by 5 bases and J by 6 bases, 10 bases remained unmatched. CDR1 is SGHVS, CDR2 FNYEAQ, per germline. The CDR3 region has the DNA TGTGCCAGCAGCGGCGTCGGACTAGACTTCGAGCAGTACTTC. Amino acids: CASSGVGLDFEQYF.

This clone has just a few counts. One junction end does not reproduce the germline sequence, and a read error may be involved. The J gene is TRBJ2-1, the V gene TRBV11-3, with D unresolved. The CDR3 is 11 residues long. Germline lookup yields CDR1 SGHNT and CDR2 YENEEA. CDR3 sequence (DNA): TGTGCCAGCAGCTCCAACAATGAGCAGTTCTTC. It translates to CASSSNNEQFF.

The chain uses TRBV11-3 and TRBJ2-1, with D possibly being TRBD2 (6 bases). The CDR3 is 15 residues long. Germline CDR1 SGHNT, CDR2 YENEEA. Trimming shortened V by 4 bases and J by 7 bases, and 17 bases separated the two germline ends. In DNA form, the CDR3 reads TGTGCCAGCAGCTCCTTCGGGGCGGGAAATAATGAGCAGTTCTTC. Translated, it gives CASSSFGAGNNEQFF.

The chain joins TRBV27 to TRBJ2-7, with 8 bases identical to TRBD1. There are 15 residues in the CDR3. Germline loops: CDR1 MNHEY, CDR2 SMNVEV (reference sequence). The trim removed 7 bases at V and 7 bases at J, leaving 15 bases unmatched. DNA for the CDR3: TGTGCCAGCAAGGGAGTCCGGGACAGGTTTTGGGAGCAGTACTTC. Encoded protein: CASKGVRDRFWEQYF.

V usage is TRBV7-3 and J usage is TRBJ2-1; TRBD2 matches 14 bases. The ends lost 5 bases at V and 8 bases at J; junction bases unmatched: 5. In germline, CDR1 is SGHTA, CDR2 FQGTGA. This CDR3 spans 15 amino acids. The chain's CDR3 is CASSRPGLAGDEQFF. DNA for the CDR3: TGTGCCAGCAGCCGGCCGGGACTAGCGGGAGATGAGCAGTTCTTC.

The chain has TRBV5-1 and TRBJ2-1; D may be TRBD2 (5 bases). Germline CDR1 SGHRS, CDR2 YFSETQ. The ends were cut back, 5 bases at V and 5 bases at J, with 11 bases in the middle. The CDR3 totals 13 residues. The CDR3 bases are TGCGCCAGCAGTAGTAGCGCCCACAATGAGCAGTTCTTC. Translation gives CASSSSAHNEQFF.

The chain has TRBV4-3 and TRBJ1-2, with TRBD1 matching over 11 bases. Germline-derived CDR1 and CDR2 are LGHNA and YSLEER. The CDR3 covers 15 residues. Trimming at V came to 1 base and at J to 6 bases, leaving 4 bases not matched to a gene. The DNA of the CDR3 is TGCGCCAGCAGCCAAGTCGGGACAGGGGGGGATGGCTACACCTTC. It specifies CASSQVGTGGDGYTF.

This clone was found once. The chain joins TRBV29-1 to TRBJ1-2, with unresolved D. The CDR3 has 13 amino acids. The germline V gene has CDR1 SQVTM and CDR2 ANQGSEA. Trimming took 3 bases from V and 2 from J, leaving 10 bases between them. CDR3 in amino acids: CSVDLAGNYGYTF. For the CDR3, the DNA is TGCAGCGTTGATCTGGCAGGCAACTATGGCTACACCTTC.

The genes are TRBV29-1 and TRBJ2-1; tentative D call: TRBD2 (7 bases). The CDR3 sequence is 19 residues long. The germline V gene encodes CDR1 SQVTM and CDR2 ANQGSEA. Between the trimmed V and J ends, which lost 7 bases and 6 bases, there was a span of 34 bases. CDR3: CSAGGAGLINAVVGNEQFF. The CDR3 coding sequence is TGCAGCGCTGGGGGGGCGGGACTCATAAATGCAGTAGTAGGCAATGAGCAGTTCTTC.

The chain has TRBV5-4 and TRBJ2-2; 9 bases align to TRBD2. Germline-derived CDR1 and CDR2 are SGHNT and YYREEE (reference sequence). CDR3 length: 15 residues. J gave up 7 bases and V 0 bases, and 4 bases lay outside the gene matches. The CDR3 nucleotides read TGTGCCAGCAGCTTGGGCGGGAGGGCCGACGGGGAGCTGTTTTTT. Translation gives CASSLGGRADGELFF.

The J gene is TRBJ2-3, the V gene TRBV5-1; D is perhaps TRBD1 (5 bases). Germline CDR1 is SGHRS and CDR2 is YFSETQ. V lost 4 bases, J lost 4 bases, and 13 bases lay in between. The CDR3 has 14 residues. The CDR3 sequence: CASSRQKGADTQYF. The CDR3 DNA sequence: TGCGCCAGCAGCAGACAGAAAGGTGCAGATACGCAGTATTTT.

V gene TRBV21-1 combines with J gene TRBJ1-5; TRBD1, the D gene given by the table, was not confirmed from the DNA. TRBV21-1 is reported as a pseudogene. The CDR3 loop spans 16 amino acids. The CDR3: CASQIRDREDNQPQHF. CDR3 coding DNA: TGTGCCAGTCAGATAAGGGACAGGGAGGACAATCAGCCCCAGCATTTT.

The chain combines TRBV19 with TRBJ2-7, with a weak D call TRBD1 (6 bases). V was trimmed by 8 bases and J by 3 bases, leaving 17 bases between them. This CDR3 is 14 amino acids long. The germline V gene encodes CDR1 LNHDA and CDR2 SQIVND (reference sequence). The CDR3 nucleotides read TGTGCCAGTTCATACAGGGATTTGGGCTACGAGCAGTACTTC. Translated: CASSYRDLGYEQYF.

The chain is built from TRBV24-1 and TRBJ2-7, with D perhaps matching TRBD1 (7 bases). This CDR3 has 17 residues. V dropped 4 bases and J dropped 1 base, with 19 bases sitting between them. The germline gives CDR1 KGHDR, CDR2 SFDVKD. CDR3 residues: CATSDRAGQWSSYEQYF. The CDR3 DNA reads TGTGCCACCAGTGACCGGGCGGGACAGTGGAGTTCCTACGAGCAGTACTTC.

This chain links TRBV5-5 with TRBJ1-4; D call uncertain. Trimming left V 1 base short and J 0 bases short, with 4 bases between. Germline-derived CDR1 and CDR2 are SGHKS and YYEKEE (reference sequence). The CDR3 is made up of 14 amino acids. CDR3 sequence (DNA): TGTGCCAGCAGCTTGCAGGCAACTAATGAAAAACTGTTTTTT. This codes for CASSLQATNEKLFF.

The chain recombines TRBV18 with TRBJ1-1, with D hard to call. The germline gives CDR1 KGHSH, CDR2 LQKENI. V was pared by 1 base and J by 0 bases, with 9 bases between. This CDR3 contains 15 residues. The CDR3 DNA is TGTGCCAGCTCACCACGAGAACAGATGAACACTGAAGCTTTCTTT. Its translation is CASSPREQMNTEAFF. Complete variable domain (other parts from reference TRBV18 and TRBJ1-1): NAGVMQNPRHLVRRRGQEARLRCSPMKGHSHVYWYRQLPEEGLKFMVYLQKENIIDESGMPKERFSAEFPKEGPSILRIQQVVRGDSAAYFCASSPREQMNTEAFFGQGTRLTVV.